The sequence of this T cell receptor (beta chain) was determined in a study of T cell changes during pregnancy in multiple sclerosis. Sequencing was performed with immunoSEQ multiplex PCR; in TCRdb, only in-frame clones are kept and a portion is missing. The sample gives around 24,000 clones, roughly 86% of which show up once; around 0.97% is in the top ten. The CDR3 is 14 amino acids. The germline CDR1 and CDR2 sequences are LGHNA and YSLEER. Trimming left V 3 bases short and J 6 bases short, with 15 bases between. This clonotype was obtained from a female donor in good health, enrolled as a control in a pregnancy study. The rearrangement uses TRBV4-3 and TRBJ2-7, with a possible D match to TRBD1 (5 bases). The material was CD4+ T cells from peripheral blood mononuclear cells, obtained in the second trimester of pregnancy. The chain's CDR3 is CASSHGYSGSEQYF. CDR3 DNA: TGCGCCAGCAGCCACGGATATTCAGGGTCCGAGCAGTACTTC.